The source of this T cell receptor (beta chain) is a study of response to subunit inactivated influenza vaccine. The CDR3 spans 16 residues. Trimming removed 3 bases from V and 5 bases from J, with 19 bases in between. CDR1 is DFQATT, CDR2 SNEGSKA, per germline (reference sequence). MiXCR was run by TCRdb on the RT-PCR reads, yielding one entry per CDR3 protein. The repertoire holds about 540,000 distinct CDR3 sequences, with 20% to 25% as singletons. The sample also formed part of further work on T cells expressing NK-cell markers. Per that paper: With UMIs, 5'RACE template switching was used to make TCR beta cDNA.

The sequencing here drew on CD4+ T cells sorted from PBMCs, taken 11 to 12 days after vaccination. This TCR was recovered from a man in his fifties who received an inactivated influenza vaccine. The chain employs TRBV20-1 and TRBJ2-2; D may be TRBD1 or TRBD2 (5 bases each). As DNA, the CDR3 is TGCAGTGCTAGTCAAGTATCAGGGAGTAGGACCGGGGAGCTGTTTTTT. It specifies CSASQVSGSRTGELFF.